This T cell receptor (beta chain) was documented in a study of CD8 T cells in ankylosing spondylitis. The CDR3 runs 13 residues. Trimming stripped 2 bases from V and 8 bases from J, with 13 bases between. Germline loops: CDR1 SGHRS, CDR2 YFSETQ. The sample holds a few counts of this clonotype. TCRdb re-called the 5' RACE reads through MiXCR, storing one row per CDR3 protein. The top ten clones hold about 2.5% of a sample with about 240,000 distinct CDR3 sequences, about 10% of them seen once. The rearrangement links TRBV5-1 to TRBJ1-2, with TRBD1 as a possible D gene (5 bases). Sequencing input: blood, either unsorted or a sorted T cell fraction (not recorded which). The source is a male donor with ankylosing spondylitis or in good health (not recorded which). In DNA form, the CDR3 reads TGCGCCAGCAGCTTCGTAGAGGGGCGCGGCTACACCTTC. The encoded protein is CASSFVEGRGYTF.